This TCR beta chain appears in the sequencing data of a study of cytomegalovirus exposure and HLA in healthy donors. The V gene's germline CDR1 is SEHNR and CDR2 FQNEAQ (reference sequence). CDR3 length equals 16 residues. Trimming cost V 5 bases and J 2 bases; bases outside gene matches: 7. Primers: 60 Vbeta forward and 13 Jbeta reverse. The assay was immunoSEQ multiplex PCR, and TCRdb's table has in-frame clones only and misses some. The table lists some 140,000 clones, nearly 80% of them singletons, with 9.5% to 15% in the top ten. The V call is TRBV7-9, the J call TRBJ2-3; 10 bases map to TRBD2. The source material was PBMCs. The source of this sequence is a man aged 30 to 45 in good health and CMV-seropositive. The chain's CDR3 is CASSHFGTSDTDTQYF. The CDR3 coding sequence is TGTGCCAGCAGCCACTTCGGGACTAGCGACACAGATACGCAGTATTTT.